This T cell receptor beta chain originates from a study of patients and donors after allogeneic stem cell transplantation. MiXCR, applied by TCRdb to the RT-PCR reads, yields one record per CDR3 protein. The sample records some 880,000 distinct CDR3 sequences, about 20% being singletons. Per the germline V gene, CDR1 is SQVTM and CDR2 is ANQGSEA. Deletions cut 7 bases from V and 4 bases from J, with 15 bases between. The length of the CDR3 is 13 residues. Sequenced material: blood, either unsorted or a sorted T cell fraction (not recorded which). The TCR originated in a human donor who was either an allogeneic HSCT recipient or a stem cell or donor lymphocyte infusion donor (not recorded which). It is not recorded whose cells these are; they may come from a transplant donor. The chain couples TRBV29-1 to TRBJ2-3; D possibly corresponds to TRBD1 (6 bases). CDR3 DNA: TGCAGCGCCCAGAACAGGGCCTCAGATACGCAGTATTTT. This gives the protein CSAQNRASDTQYF.